This is a list of T cell receptor beta chains from one sample in a study of blood T cell repertoires in COVID-19. The assay was immunoSEQ multiplex PCR, and TCRdb's table has in-frame clones only and misses some. The sample gives hundreds of thousands of clones, 92% of which show up once; over 0.75% is in the top ten. Sequencing used peripheral blood. All receptors come from a man aged 60-69 years with COVID-19, enrolled during active disease. CDR3s include the opening cysteine and the closing phenylalanine or tryptophan. Each record gives: clone size, J gene, D gene, V gene, CDR3 protein, CDR3 DNA. A D gene is named only where the DNA matches it firmly. For some rows the clone size is stated as once, few or many, or as a class when expanded; others skip it.

>.|TRBJ2-1|.|TRBV5-8
CASSFRNEQFF
TGTGCCAGCAGCTTTCGGAATGAGCAGTTCTTC
>.|TRBJ2-1|.|TRBV27
CASSLYPGNNEQFF
TGTGCCAGCAGTTTATATCCCGGGAACAATGAGCAGTTCTTC
>.|TRBJ1-6|.|TRBV9
CASNFEGGNSPLHF
TGTGCCAGCAATTTTGAAGGGGGAAATTCACCCCTCCACTTT
>.|TRBJ1-5|.|TRBV7-2
CASSRQGTAGSNQPQHF
TGTGCCAGCAGCCGCCAGGGGACCGCGGGTAGCAATCAGCCCCAGCATTTT
>once|TRBJ2-3|TRBD2|TRBV9
CASSLGTSGRDTQYF
TGTGCCAGCAGCCTCGGGACTAGCGGGAGGGATACGCAGTATTTT
>.|TRBJ2-7|.|TRBV5-1
CASSLDSFSYEQYF
TGCGCCAGCAGCCTCGACAGTTTCTCCTACGAGCAGTACTTC
>once|TRBJ2-1|TRBD2|TRBV11-2
CASSFAGTSDPYNEQFF
TGTGCCAGCAGCTTCGCCGGGACTAGTGATCCCTACAATGAGCAGTTCTTC
>.|TRBJ2-5|.|TRBV18
CASSRDYQETQYF
TGTGCCAGCTCGCGGGACTACCAAGAGACCCAGTACTTC
>.|TRBJ2-3|TRBD2|TRBV5-4
CASSLDGAGGPDTQYF
TGTGCCAGCAGCTTGGATGGAGCGGGAGGGCCAGATACGCAGTATTTT
>few|TRBJ1-5|TRBD1|TRBV19
CATIPGGVSNQPQHF
TGTGCCACAATACCAGGGGGTGTTAGCAATCAGCCCCAGCATTTT
>.|TRBJ2-2|TRBD1|TRBV10-2
CATLVDRARVAGTGELFF
TGCGCCACCCTCGTGGACAGGGCTCGCGTAGCAGGGACCGGGGAGCTGTTTTTT
>.|TRBJ2-7|TRBD1|TRBV19
CASSIRTGWGSYEQYF
TGTGCCAGTAGTATAAGGACAGGCTGGGGCTCCTACGAGCAGTACTTC
>.|TRBJ2-3|TRBD2|TRBV5-1
CASSLELAGEATDTQYF
TGCGCCAGCAGCTTGGAACTAGCGGGAGAGGCAACAGATACGCAGTATTTT
>.|TRBJ1-2|.|TRBV20-1
CSASPVYGYTF
TGCAGTGCTAGTCCCGTCTATGGCTACACCTTC
>.|TRBJ1-2|.|TRBV18
CASSPGEAYYGYTF
TGTGCCAGCTCACCAGGGGAGGCCTACTATGGCTACACCTTC
>.|TRBJ2-7|TRBD2|TRBV28
CASMHGGSYEQYF
TGTGCCAGCATGCACGGGGGGTCCTACGAGCAGTACTTC
>.|TRBJ2-7|.|TRBV28
CASTNRYEQYF
TGTGCCAGCACCAACAGGTACGAGCAGTACTTC
>.|TRBJ1-6|.|TRBV7-9
CASSLVAAGGSPLHF
TGTGCCAGCAGCTTAGTGGCCGCCGGGGGATCACCCCTCCACTTT
>.|TRBJ1-4|.|TRBV30
CAWSAGSVTLEKLFF
TGTGCCTGGAGTGCGGGGTCGGTAACACTTGAAAAACTGTTTTTT
>.|TRBJ2-7|.|TRBV18
CASSEQASSYEQYF
TGTGCCAGCTCCGAACAGGCCTCCTCCTACGAGCAGTACTTC
>.|TRBJ1-3|.|TRBV9
CASSVAHSGGNTIYF
TGTGCCAGCAGCGTAGCTCACTCCGGGGGAAACACCATATATTTT
>few|TRBJ2-7|TRBD1|TRBV2
CASSPGQGSSYEQYF
TGTGCCAGCAGCCCAGGACAGGGGTCCTCCTACGAGCAGTACTTC
>.|TRBJ2-1|TRBD2|TRBV3-1/TRBV3-2
CASSLWTSGTGNEQFF
TGTGCCAGCAGCCTTTGGACTAGCGGGACGGGGAATGAGCAGTTCTTC
>.|TRBJ1-2|.|TRBV14
CASSQGGVGSDYGYTF
TGTGCCAGCAGCCAAGGAGGAGTAGGGAGCGACTATGGCTACACCTTC